This T cell receptor (beta chain) was identified during a study of blood T cells in healthy people across ages. Deletions cut 4 bases from V and 4 bases from J, with 15 bases between. Germline V gene sequence: CDR1 SGHVS, CDR2 FQNEAQ. CDR3 length: 15 residues. Alongside a J-beta primer mix, a sample-barcoded 5' primer served in a second PCR lasting roughly 7 to 11 cycles. Each CDR3 protein is one row after TCRdb ran MiXCR on the 5' RACE reads. The table records roughly 1.4 million distinct CDR3 sequences, approximately 59% of them present only once. Sequenced input: blood. The receptor was isolated from a man aged 18 to 30 in good health. This chain connects TRBV7-8 to TRBJ2-3; D gene uncertain. CDR3 bases: TGTGCCAGCAGCTGGGCGGTGGCTGTCGCAGATACGCAGTATTTT. Its protein is CASSWAVAVADTQYF.